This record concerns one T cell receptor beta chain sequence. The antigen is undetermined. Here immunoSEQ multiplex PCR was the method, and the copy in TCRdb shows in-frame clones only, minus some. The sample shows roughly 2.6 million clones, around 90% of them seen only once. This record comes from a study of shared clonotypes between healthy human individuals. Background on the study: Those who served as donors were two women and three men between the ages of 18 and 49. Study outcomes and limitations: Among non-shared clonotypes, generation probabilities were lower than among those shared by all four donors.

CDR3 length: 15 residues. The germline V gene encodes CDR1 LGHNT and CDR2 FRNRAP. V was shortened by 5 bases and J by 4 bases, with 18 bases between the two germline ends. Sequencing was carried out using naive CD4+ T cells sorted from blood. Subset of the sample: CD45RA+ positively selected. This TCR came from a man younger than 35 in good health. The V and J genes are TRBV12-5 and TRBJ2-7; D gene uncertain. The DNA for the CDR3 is TGTGCTAGTGGTCCGACTGGCAATATGGGTTACGAGCAGTACTTC. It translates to CASGPTGNMGYEQYF.